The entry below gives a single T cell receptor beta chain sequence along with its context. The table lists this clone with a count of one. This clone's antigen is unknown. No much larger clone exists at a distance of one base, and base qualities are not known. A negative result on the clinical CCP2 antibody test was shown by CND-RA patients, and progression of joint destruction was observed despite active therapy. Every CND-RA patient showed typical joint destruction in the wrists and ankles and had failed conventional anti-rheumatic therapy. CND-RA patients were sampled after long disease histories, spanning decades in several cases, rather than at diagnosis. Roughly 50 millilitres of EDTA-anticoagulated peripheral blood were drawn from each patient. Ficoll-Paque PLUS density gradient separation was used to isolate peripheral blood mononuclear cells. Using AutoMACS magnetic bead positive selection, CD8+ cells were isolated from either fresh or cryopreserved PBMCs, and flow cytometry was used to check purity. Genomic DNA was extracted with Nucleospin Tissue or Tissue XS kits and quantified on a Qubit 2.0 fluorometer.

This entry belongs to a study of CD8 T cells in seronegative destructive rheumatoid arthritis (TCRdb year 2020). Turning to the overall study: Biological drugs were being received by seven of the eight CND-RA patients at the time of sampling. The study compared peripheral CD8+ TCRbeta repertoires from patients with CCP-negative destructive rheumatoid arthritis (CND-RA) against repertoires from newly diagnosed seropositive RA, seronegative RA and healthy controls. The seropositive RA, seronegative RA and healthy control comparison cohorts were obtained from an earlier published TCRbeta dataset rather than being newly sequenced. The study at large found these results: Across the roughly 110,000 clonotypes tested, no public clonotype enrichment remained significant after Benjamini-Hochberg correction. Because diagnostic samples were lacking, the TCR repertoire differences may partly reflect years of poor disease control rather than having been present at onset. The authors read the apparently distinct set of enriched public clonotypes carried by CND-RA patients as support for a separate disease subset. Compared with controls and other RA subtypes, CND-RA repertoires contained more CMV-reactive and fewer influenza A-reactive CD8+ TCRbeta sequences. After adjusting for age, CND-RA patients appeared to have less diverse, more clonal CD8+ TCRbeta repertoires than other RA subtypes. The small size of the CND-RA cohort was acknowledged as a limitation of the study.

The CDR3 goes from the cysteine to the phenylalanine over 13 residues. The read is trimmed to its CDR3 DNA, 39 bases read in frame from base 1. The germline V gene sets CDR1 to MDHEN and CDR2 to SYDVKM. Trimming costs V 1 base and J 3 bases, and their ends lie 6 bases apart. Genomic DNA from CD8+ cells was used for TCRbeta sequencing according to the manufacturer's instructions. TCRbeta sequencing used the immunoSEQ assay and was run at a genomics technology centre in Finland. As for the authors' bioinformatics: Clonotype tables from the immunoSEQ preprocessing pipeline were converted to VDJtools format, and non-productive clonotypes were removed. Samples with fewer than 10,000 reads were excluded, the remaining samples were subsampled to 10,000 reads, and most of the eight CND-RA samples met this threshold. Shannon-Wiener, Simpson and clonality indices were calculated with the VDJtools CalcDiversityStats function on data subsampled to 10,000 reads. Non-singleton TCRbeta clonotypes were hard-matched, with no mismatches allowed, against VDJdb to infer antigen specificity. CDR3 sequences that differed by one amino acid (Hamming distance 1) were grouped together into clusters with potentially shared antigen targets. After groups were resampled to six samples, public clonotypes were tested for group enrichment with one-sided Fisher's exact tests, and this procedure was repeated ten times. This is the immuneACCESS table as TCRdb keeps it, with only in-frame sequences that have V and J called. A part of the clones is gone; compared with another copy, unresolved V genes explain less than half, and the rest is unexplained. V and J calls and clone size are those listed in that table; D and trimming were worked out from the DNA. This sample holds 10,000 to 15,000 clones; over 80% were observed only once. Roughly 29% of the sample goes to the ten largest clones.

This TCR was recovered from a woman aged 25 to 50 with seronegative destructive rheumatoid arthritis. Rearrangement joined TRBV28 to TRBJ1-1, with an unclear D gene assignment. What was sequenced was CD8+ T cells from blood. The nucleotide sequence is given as TGTGCCAGCAGTTTATCCGGGGACACTGAAGCTTTCTTT. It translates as CASSLSGDTEAFF.